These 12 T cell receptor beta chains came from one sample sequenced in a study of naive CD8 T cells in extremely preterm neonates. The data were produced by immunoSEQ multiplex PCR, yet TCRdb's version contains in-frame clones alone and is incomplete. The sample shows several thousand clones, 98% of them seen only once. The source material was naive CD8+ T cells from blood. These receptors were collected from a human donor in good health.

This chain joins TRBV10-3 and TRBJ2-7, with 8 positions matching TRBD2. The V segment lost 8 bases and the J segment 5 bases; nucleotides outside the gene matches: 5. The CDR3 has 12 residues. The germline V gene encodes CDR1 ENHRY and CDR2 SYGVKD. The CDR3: CAIREGANEQYF. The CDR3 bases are TGTGCCATCCGGGAGGGAGCAAACGAGCAGTACTTC.

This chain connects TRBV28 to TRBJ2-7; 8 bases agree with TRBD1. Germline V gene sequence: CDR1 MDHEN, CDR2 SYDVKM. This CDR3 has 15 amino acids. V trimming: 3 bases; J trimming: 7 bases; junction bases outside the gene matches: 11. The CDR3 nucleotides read TGTGCCAGCAGTTTTGGGACAGGCATGGCGTGGGAGCAGTACTTC. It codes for CASSFGTGMAWEQYF.

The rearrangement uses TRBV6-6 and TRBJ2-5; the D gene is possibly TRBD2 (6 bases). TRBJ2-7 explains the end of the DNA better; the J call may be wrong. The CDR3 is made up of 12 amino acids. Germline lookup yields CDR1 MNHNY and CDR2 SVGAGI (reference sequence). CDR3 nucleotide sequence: TGTGCCAGCGGGACGATAGCGGTCGAGCAGTACTTC. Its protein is CASGTIAVEQYF.

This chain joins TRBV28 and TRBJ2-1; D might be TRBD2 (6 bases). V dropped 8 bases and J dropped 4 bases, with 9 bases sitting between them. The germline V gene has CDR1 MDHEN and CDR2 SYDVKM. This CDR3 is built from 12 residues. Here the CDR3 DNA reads TGTGCCAGCCATGGGACTTACAATGAGCAGTTCTTC. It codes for CASHGTYNEQFF.

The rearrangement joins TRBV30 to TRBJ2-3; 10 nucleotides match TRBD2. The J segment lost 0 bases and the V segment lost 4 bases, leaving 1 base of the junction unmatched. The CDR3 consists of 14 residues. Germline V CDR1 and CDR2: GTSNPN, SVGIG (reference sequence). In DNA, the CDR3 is TGTGCCTGGAAAGCGGGAGGGAGCACAGATACGCAGTATTTT. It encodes CAWKAGGSTDTQYF. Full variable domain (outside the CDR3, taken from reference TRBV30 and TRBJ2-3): SQTIHQWPATLVQPVGSPLSLECTVEGTSNPNLYWYRQAAGRGLQLLFYSVGIGQISSEVPQNLSASRPQDRQFILSSKKLLLSDSGFYLCAWKAGGSTDTQYFGPGTRLTVL.

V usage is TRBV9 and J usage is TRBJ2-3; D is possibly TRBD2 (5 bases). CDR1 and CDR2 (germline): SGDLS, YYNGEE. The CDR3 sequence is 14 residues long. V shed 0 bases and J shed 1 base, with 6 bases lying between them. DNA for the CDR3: TGTGCCAGCAGCGTAGAGAGGGGCACAGATACGCAGTATTTT. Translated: CASSVERGTDTQYF.

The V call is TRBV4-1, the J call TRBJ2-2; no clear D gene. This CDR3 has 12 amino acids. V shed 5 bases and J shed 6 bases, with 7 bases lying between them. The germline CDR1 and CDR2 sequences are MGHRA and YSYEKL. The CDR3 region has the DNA TGCGCCAGCAGCTTTGGAGCCGGGGAGCTGTTTTTT. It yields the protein CASSFGAGELFF.

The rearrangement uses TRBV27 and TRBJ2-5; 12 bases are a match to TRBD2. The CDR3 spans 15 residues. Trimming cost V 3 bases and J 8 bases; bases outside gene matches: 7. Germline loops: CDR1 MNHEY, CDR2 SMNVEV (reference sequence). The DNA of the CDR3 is TGTGCCAGCAGTTTCGGACTAGCGGGATTTGATACCCAGTACTTC. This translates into CASSFGLAGFDTQYF.

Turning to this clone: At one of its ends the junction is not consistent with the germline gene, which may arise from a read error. The CDR3 DNA reads as TGTGCCAGCAAATTGATGGGCCGCTCCGACGAGCAGTACTTC. Its translation is CASKLMGRSDEQYF. The V call is TRBV6-5, the J call TRBJ2-7, with D unclear. Germline CDR1 and CDR2: MNHEY and SVGAGI. The CDR3 length is 14 residues.

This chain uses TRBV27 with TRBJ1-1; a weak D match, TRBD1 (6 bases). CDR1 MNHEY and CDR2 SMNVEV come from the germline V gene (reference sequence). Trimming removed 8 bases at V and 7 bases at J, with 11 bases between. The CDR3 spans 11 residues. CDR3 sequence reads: CASSTGFEAFF. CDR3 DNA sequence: TGTGCCAGCTCTACAGGGTTTGAAGCTTTCTTT.

The CDR3 region is CASSLYGGPNTEAFF. Written as DNA, the CDR3 is TGTGCCAGCAGCTTATATGGGGGCCCGAACACTGAAGCTTTCTTT. This chain joins TRBV7-9 and TRBJ1-1; D is perhaps TRBD1 (6 bases). Trimming removed 2 bases from V and 1 base from J, with 11 bases in between. The CDR3 is 15 residues long. Germline CDR1 SEHNR, CDR2 FQNEAQ (reference sequence).

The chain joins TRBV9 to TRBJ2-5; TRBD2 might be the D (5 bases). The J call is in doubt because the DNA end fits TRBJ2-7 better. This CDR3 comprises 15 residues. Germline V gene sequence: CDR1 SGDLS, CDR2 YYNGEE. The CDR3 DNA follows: TGTGCCAGCAGCGTAGGAGGGTCGAGCTCCTACGAGCAGTACTTC. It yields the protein CASSVGGSSSYEQYF.